Sequencing of this TCR beta chain was carried out in a study of human T cells and chemical hapten exposure (dated by TCRdb to the early 2020s). General notes on the study: For sensitization, 2% DPC in acetone was applied to a 2 cm by 2 cm area of upper inner arm skin. Throughout the study period of around 25 weeks, patients also received therapeutic DPC doses to the scalp every week. Patch testing was done on the upper back using Finn chambers containing 0.01% DPC, and results were scored after 6 days according to International Contact Dermatitis Research Group standards. The patient cohort, mostly female, included alopecia areata with under or over 50% scalp involvement, alopecia totalis and alopecia universalis. Libraries were combined into a pool for sequencing, and differences in TCR yield between samples came mainly from small differences in library volumes within the pool. The study tracked peripheral blood TCR repertoire changes in vivo during primary and secondary sensitization to the hapten diphenylcyclopropenone (DPC) in alopecia patients. Blood samples were taken from patients before sensitization (week 0) and then at 2, 6 and about 24 weeks after DPC sensitization. For TCR sequencing, blood came from 25 to 35 alopecia patients at anywhere from one to four time points (pre-sensitization, 2, 6 and 24 weeks). Here is what the overall study found, with its caveats: Expanded TCRs formed significantly more large CDR3 similarity clusters than pre-sensitization or healthy control sets, consistent with antigen-driven responses. The number of TCRs above 1 in 1000 frequency did not change with DPC sensitization; there was no evidence of global repertoire structure alterations. Because all patients had alopecia, a presumed autoimmune disease, the immune response of the patients might differ from that of healthy individuals. Repeated subsampling changed both the strength of the expansion versus patch-test correlation and the threshold at which that correlation became significant. Patch test score correlated positively with the number of PT1 expanded TCRs, reaching significance at thresholds 8, 16 and 32 but not at 4.

V drops 0 bases and J drops 7 bases, leaving 4 bases in between. Inclusive of the bounding cysteine and phenylalanine, the CDR3 is 12 residues long. The CDR3 DNA has 36 bases and is translated from base 1. Per the germline V gene, SGDLS is the CDR1 and YYNGEE is the CDR2. The intended sense of this specimen's time point label: patch test 1, 2 weeks after DPC sensitization. The intended sense of this specimen's treatment or condition label: therapeutic diphenylcyclopropenone sensitization with weekly scalp DPC. Blood at each patch-test visit was drawn before the patch test was applied. Eligible patients were aged 18 to 70, diagnosed with alopecia, deemed suitable for DPC therapy, and excluded if pregnant. Total RNA was isolated from unfractionated whole blood collected in Tempus Blood RNA tubes. A word on this clonotype: What antigen it recognizes has not been identified. No clone much larger than this one lies a single base away; base qualities are absent.

Libraries were built with RACE. The listed sequencing device is NextSeq 500. During library preparation, unique molecular identifiers were attached to individual cDNA molecules so that TCRs could be counted quantitatively and reproducibly. From each blood RNA sample, both TCR alpha and TCR beta chains were sequenced. In the paper's pipeline: Samples had a median of roughly 99,000 TCRs, with a range from roughly 23,224 to 750,000. V, J and CDR3 annotation of the TCR reads was performed with the Decombinator software suite. Every sample was subsampled to the same number of TCRs (28,000) for the PS versus PT1 abundance plots. Expanded TCRs were defined as absent before sensitization and observed at least eight times at the 2-week time point. Through fastp at Q25 and MiXCR, TCRdb rebuilt clones from the public reads, retaining in-frame beta chains. When rows share a CDR3 protein, they turn into one entry using the most common DNA and genes. The V and J calls, along with clone size, are taken from TCRdb and not from the paper's own processing. In this sample the table shows around 300,000 distinct CDR3 sequences, approximately 6.3% of which occur a single time. Of the sample, 8% to 9% is held by the ten largest clones.

This sample comprised whole blood, obtained in connection with sensitization to the hapten diphenylcyclopropenone (DPC). In this chain, TRBV9 is recombined with TRBJ2-2; the D gene lacks a confident call. This TCR was recovered from a woman under 30 with alopecia areata. Some clones in this sample may be carry-over from other donors' samples. The DNA is as follows: TGTGCCAGCAGCGTAGACGGCGGGGAGCTGTTTTTT. It encodes CASSVDGGELFF.